Reported below is one T cell receptor (beta chain). Its antigen is still unknown. Base qualities are missing; no much larger clone stands one base away. This record comes from a study of Ad26.COV2.S vaccination and SARS-CoV-2 variants (dated by TCRdb to the early 2020s). Turning to the overall study: Vaccine-arm donors came from COV1001, a multicentre, randomized, double-blind, placebo-controlled phase I-IIa trial of Ad26.COV2.S in healthy adults. The TCR-sequenced set comprised around 30 samples: about 19 Ad26.COV2.S vaccine recipients, 5 placebo recipients and 8 SARS-CoV-2 convalescent individuals. Trial participants were randomized into five groups of five: low-dose or high-dose Ad26.COV2.S given once or twice, or placebo on both occasions. Ad26.COV2.S was given intramuscularly at 5x10^10 or 1x10^11 viral particles, as a single shot or as two shots 56 days apart. Sequencing of the TCRbeta repertoire served to evaluate the specificity and breadth of SARS-CoV-2-reactive T cell receptors following Ad26.COV2.S vaccination. Blinding of investigators to trial group allocation was maintained during experiments and outcome assessment. On the study overall, not on this receptor specifically: Vaccine and placebo recipients had similar non-spike TCR breadth, a finding consistent with the vaccine containing only spike. Substantial breadth of spike-specific CD8+ and CD4+ T cell responses was reported after vaccination. According to the authors, total T cell responses may have been underestimated by the TCR breadth and depth analyses. Ad26.COV2.S recipients had higher spike-specific TCR breadth than placebo recipients (P = 0.0014). The study lacked the statistical power to compare responses across vaccine doses or regimens.

Taken with the paper, the label for treatment or condition translates to: around 19 received Ad26.COV2.S at low or high dose, single or two shots; roughly five received placebo; per-sample allocation not given. For vaccine and placebo recipients, repertoires were sequenced using samples collected on day 63 after the first injection. In Cohort 1b, about two dozen adults aged 18-55 years were enrolled at a single site in Boston, USA, between 29 July and 7 August 2020. Ad26.COV2.S consisted of a replication-incompetent adenovirus type 26 vector by which a prefusion-stabilized SARS-CoV-2 spike protein from the original Wuhan strain was expressed. The immunoSEQ Assay was the method used to sequence TCRbeta CDR3 regions. After extraction, genomic DNA underwent amplification by bias-controlled multiplex PCR, followed by high-throughput sequencing. The paper's processing steps were these. To quantify the absolute abundance of each unique TCRbeta CDR3 region, sequences were collapsed and filtered. T cell fraction was estimated by normalizing TCRbeta template counts to usable DNA, with usable DNA measured through amplification of reference genes found in all nucleated cells. Repertoire TCRs were annotated as SARS-CoV-2-specific by exact matching of V gene, CDR3 amino acid sequence and J gene to a known reactive TCR set. The reference SARS-CoV-2 TCR set was obtained from MIRA and was filtered for enrichment in COVID-19-positive ImmuneCODE repertoires, whereby public or cross-reactive TCRs were removed. Drawing on the MIRA antigens, annotated TCRs were analysed further at the level of specific ORF or position within ORF. Breadth was defined as annotated unique rearrangements over total unique productive rearrangements; depth was the summed frequency of those rearrangements. Two-sided Wilcoxon rank-sum tests were applied when comparing TCR breadth between groups. The source is immuneACCESS, and TCRdb retained only in-frame sequences with V and J called. Part of the clones is not carried over; for the studies checked, unresolved V genes explain less than half of this, and the remainder is unexplained. V and J calls plus clone size are reproduced from that table; the DNA served to infer D and trimming. Across this sample there are roughly 500,000 clones, with roughly 89% seen only once. The ten largest clones add up to roughly 13% of the sample.

The CDR3 contains 17 residues, cysteine and phenylalanine counted. Only CDR3 DNA remains: 51 bases, in frame from the first base. The germline V gene provides CDR1 LGHNA and CDR2 YNFKEQ. V and J are truncated by 2 bases and 5 bases respectively, leaving an intervening sequence of 21 bases. The chain is assembled from TRBV4-2 and TRBJ1-2, with no reliable assignment of the D segment. Material: peripheral blood, obtained in a trial of Ad26.COV2.S vaccine versus placebo. The receptor was derived from a person aged 18-60 years who received the Ad26.COV2.S COVID-19 vaccine or a placebo. The CDR3 corresponds to CASSQSTTPGSTYGYTF. The nucleotide sequence is given as TGTGCCAGCAGCCAATCAACAACGCCTGGGAGTACTTATGGCTACACCTTC.